This passage covers 19 T cell receptor beta chains from one sample sequenced in a study of blood T cells in healthy people across ages. The second PCR ran about 6 to 12 cycles with a sample-barcoded 5' primer and J-beta primers. TCRdb reanalysed the 5' RACE reads using MiXCR and keeps one entry per CDR3 protein. Of 1.4 million to 1.5 million distinct CDR3 sequences in the sample, roughly 45% were seen once. Source material: blood. The receptors were gathered from a woman aged 18-29 years in good health.

This chain joins TRBV20-1 and TRBJ2-5; 11 bases are a match to TRBD2. CDR3 size: 17 residues. Germline CDR1 reads DFQATT; CDR2 reads SNEGSKA (reference sequence). Trimming at V came to 5 bases and at J to 0 bases, leaving 11 bases not matched to a gene. CDR3 amino acids: CSAPVSGGAEYQETQYF. CDR3 nucleotide sequence: TGCAGTGCTCCGGTTAGCGGGGGGGCGGAGTACCAAGAGACCCAGTACTTC.

The chain links TRBV28 to TRBJ2-5; the D gene is possibly TRBD1 (6 bases). From germline, CDR1 is MDHEN and CDR2 SYDVKM. The CDR3 has 12 residues. The germline V and J ends were trimmed by 4 bases and 7 bases, with 10 bases remaining between them. The DNA of the CDR3 is TGTGCCAGCAGTTCCAGGGGCCGGACCCAGTACTTC. Protein sequence: CASSSRGRTQYF.

Concerning this clonotype itself: This may arise from a read error, as a much more abundant clone is one base away. The chain uses TRBV20-1 and TRBJ2-1; tentative D call: TRBD2 (6 bases). V shed 3 bases and J shed 0 bases, with 21 bases lying between them. Germline CDR1 reads DFQATT; CDR2 reads SNEGSKA (reference sequence). This CDR3 has 18 amino acids. The CDR3 sequence is CSASLEGRRVSSYNEQFF. CDR3 nucleotide sequence: TGCAGTGCTAGTCTGGAGGGCAGGCGGGTGAGCTCCTACAATGAGCAGTTCTTC.

The J gene is TRBJ2-5, the V gene TRBV5-1; D is perhaps TRBD1 or TRBD2 (5 bases each). V was cut by 7 bases and J by 9 bases, with 16 bases left in between. The length of the CDR3 is 12 residues. Germline values: CDR1 SGHRS, CDR2 YFSETQ. The CDR3 loop is CASGGNGAAQYF. CDR3 in DNA: TGCGCCAGCGGGGGTAACGGGGCGGCCCAGTACTTC. Complete variable domain (other parts from reference TRBV5-1 and TRBJ2-5): KAGVTQTPRYLIKTRGQQVTLSCSPISGHRSVSWYQQTPGQGLQFLFEYFSETQRNKGNFPGRFSGRQFSNSRSEMNVSTLELGDSALYLCASGGNGAAQYFGPGTRLLVL.

The rearrangement uses TRBV27 and TRBJ2-1; weak D call: TRBD2 (5 bases). This CDR3 is 15 amino acids long. In germline, CDR1 is MNHEY, CDR2 SMNVEV (reference sequence). V lost 3 bases to trimming and J lost 0 bases, with 9 bases between them. The CDR3 coding sequence is TGTGCCAGCAGTTTGGACGGGATCTCCTACAATGAGCAGTTCTTC. It translates to CASSLDGISYNEQFF.

This chain joins TRBV20-1 and TRBJ1-6, with a weak D call TRBD1 (5 bases). The CDR3 sequence is 14 residues long. Trimming removed 6 bases at V and 0 bases at J, with 9 bases between. CDR1 is DFQATT, CDR2 SNEGSKA, per germline (reference sequence). The CDR3 here is CSAPDSSYNSPLHF. CDR3 sequence (DNA): TGCAGTGCCCCCGACAGCTCCTATAATTCACCCCTCCACTTT.

The gene calls are TRBV27 and TRBJ1-2; D not resolved. Trimming removed 6 bases at V and 7 bases at J, with 15 bases between. The CDR3 contains 13 residues. Germline CDR1 reads MNHEY; CDR2 reads SMNVEV (reference sequence). Here the CDR3 DNA reads TGTGCCAGCAGCGGCCGGGCCTTCAGTGGCTACACCTTC. This codes for CASSGRAFSGYTF.

In its sample, this clonotype was seen a few times. The chain has TRBV11-3 and TRBJ2-3; possibly TRBD2 for D (6 bases). With 3 bases removed from V and 4 bases from J, the gap between germline ends came to 17 bases. The CDR3 spans 16 residues. Germline V gene sequence: CDR1 SGHNT, CDR2 YENEEA. CDR3: CASSFDFRDFSDTQYF. The CDR3 coding sequence is TGTGCCAGCAGCTTCGATTTCCGGGACTTTTCAGATACGCAGTATTTT.

The chain couples TRBV11-2 to TRBJ2-2; 10 nucleotides agree with TRBD2. Germline loops: CDR1 SGHAT, CDR2 FQNNGV. The CDR3 contains 17 residues. V lost 1 base to trimming and J lost 6 bases; unmatched junction nucleotides: 8. DNA for the CDR3: TGTGCCAGCAGCTTAGCTCTAGCGGGAGCGGTGTCCGGGGAGCTGTTTTTT. It yields the protein CASSLALAGAVSGELFF.

The chain combines TRBV11-1 with TRBJ2-7, with 10 bases identical to TRBD2. This CDR3 has 16 residues. Germline CDR1 is SGHAT and CDR2 is FQDESV (reference sequence). V lost 5 bases to trimming and J lost 4 bases; unmatched junction nucleotides: 11. The chain's CDR3 is CASSLNLAGDSYEQYF. The CDR3 DNA reads TGTGCCAGCAGCCTAAACCTAGCGGGGGATTCTTACGAGCAGTACTTC.

As to this clonotype: At one end, the junction sequence differs from germline, possibly due to a read error. The chain links TRBV29-1 to TRBJ1-2; no firm D call. CDR3 length equals 13 residues. CDR1 and CDR2 (germline): SQVTM, ANQGSEA. The CDR3 loop reads CSARTISWYGHTF. DNA of the CDR3: TGCAGCGCCAGGACCATCTCGTGGTATGGCCACACCTTC.

The V gene is TRBV3-1, the J gene TRBJ2-5; D not resolved. Per the germline V gene, CDR1 is LGHDT and CDR2 is YNNKEL (reference sequence). The CDR3 is 14 residues long. V was pared by 0 bases and J by 7 bases, with 12 bases between. This CDR3 reads CASSQEAVMGTQYF. The DNA of the CDR3 is TGTGCCAGCAGCCAAGAGGCAGTAATGGGGACCCAGTACTTC.

This clonotype was seen more than once but under ten times. The chain combines TRBV6-6 with TRBJ2-3; D is ambiguous. Deletions cut 6 bases from V and 0 bases from J, with 10 bases between. This CDR3 region has 14 residues. Germline values: CDR1 MNHNY, CDR2 SVGAGI (reference sequence). CDR3 protein: CASRSSRSTDTQYF. DNA of the CDR3: TGTGCCAGCAGATCGAGCAGAAGCACAGATACGCAGTATTTT.

In this sample, this clonotype turned up a few times. This chain uses TRBV5-1 with TRBJ2-7, with 7 bases lining up with TRBD2. J gave up 3 bases and V 4 bases, and 10 bases lay outside the gene matches. Germline V lookup: CDR1 SGHRS, CDR2 YFSETQ. This CDR3 contains 15 residues. This CDR3 reads CASSPEGGRIYEQYF. The CDR3 bases are TGCGCCAGCAGCCCGGAGGGCGGGAGAATCTACGAGCAGTACTTC.

The rearrangement joins TRBV24-1 to TRBJ2-5, with D unresolved. Germline V lookup: CDR1 KGHDR, CDR2 SFDVKD. V was trimmed by 3 bases and J by 4 bases, leaving 11 bases between them. The CDR3 has 14 amino acids. The CDR3, as DNA: TGTGCCACCAGTGATCCCCGCTTCGGAGAGACCCAGTACTTC. Translating it yields CATSDPRFGETQYF.

As regards this clonotype: This sequence may be a read error, since a much larger clone differs from it by one base. Here the CDR3 DNA reads TGTGCCAGCAGTGCTAGCGGGCCTCGTGGGACCCAGTACTTC. It translates to CASSASGPRGTQYF. The chain has TRBV12-3 or TRBV12-4 and TRBJ2-5, with 8 nucleotides matching TRBD2. The CDR3 loop spans 14 amino acids. Trimming removed 5 bases from V and 7 bases from J; junction bases left unmatched: 9.

This rearrangement joins TRBV27 to TRBJ2-5, with 8 bases lining up with TRBD1. The J call may be incorrect, as the DNA end agrees better with TRBJ2-7. Germline CDR1 reads MNHEY; CDR2 reads SMNVEV (reference sequence). The CDR3 runs to 15 residues. The CDR3 here is CASSWGRGLSREQYF. The CDR3 bases are TGTGCCAGCAGTTGGGGCAGGGGGCTTTCACGCGAGCAGTACTTC.

This clonotype was seen many times. V is TRBV29-1 and J is TRBJ2-7; no reliable D call. V lost 4 bases and J 6 bases, leaving 13 bases between the germline ends. The CDR3 consists of 12 residues. Germline CDR1 and CDR2: SQVTM and ANQGSEA. The CDR3, as DNA: TGCAGCGTTGGATACTCCACCTCCGAGCAGTACTTC. This encodes CSVGYSTSEQYF.

This clonotype was found a few times. The chain is built from TRBV10-3 and TRBJ1-5; 7 nucleotides agree with TRBD1. V was pared by 5 bases and J by 4 bases, with 8 bases of the junction left unmatched. CDR3 length: 15 residues. CDR1 ENHRY and CDR2 SYGVKD come from the germline V gene. The CDR3 nucleotides read TGTGCCATCAGTAAGGACAGGTCAGAGAATCAGCCCCAGCATTTT. Amino acid sequence: CAISKDRSENQPQHF.